A selection of T cell receptor beta chains follows, all from one sample in a study of OX40 agonist ivuxolimab in advanced cancers. Clones were sequenced by immunoSEQ multiplex PCR, and TCRdb holds only the in-frame ones, with some missing. The data contain 60,000 to 65,000 clones, approximately 79% of them singletons. This specimen was CD4+ or CD8+ T cells sorted from blood, taken in a trial of the OX40 agonist ivuxolimab. These receptors all stem from an adult with an advanced solid tumor such as melanoma, head and neck, liver or kidney cancer. CDR3s include the opening cysteine and the closing phenylalanine or tryptophan. Each record gives: V gene, J gene, CDR3 protein.

TRBV30	TRBJ1-6	CAWSVGFNSYNSPLHF
TRBV4-2	TRBJ1-4	CASRKQANEKLFF
TRBV5-4	TRBJ2-5	CASSLLAGGPETQYF
TRBV7-8	TRBJ1-1	CASSPLSPGQGNTEAFF
TRBV6-6	TRBJ1-2	CASTPGFHGYTF
TRBV6-5	TRBJ1-6	CASSRDGNSPLHF
TRBV6-5	TRBJ1-2	CASRPTRLLEGYTF
TRBV6-4	TRBJ2-2	CASSPGGAGVTGELFF
TRBV11-1	TRBJ2-2	CASSYRAGELFF
TRBV6-5	TRBJ2-7	CASSSYIYEQYF
TRBV6-5	TRBJ2-3	CASSPSGGASDTQYF
TRBV28	TRBJ1-3	CASRAGVAGNTIYF
TRBV6-1	TRBJ2-7	CASRYSGGYEQYF
TRBV27	TRBJ1-1	CASRRDRVTEAFF
TRBV5-1	TRBJ1-4	CASSKDGEQNEKLFF
TRBV9	TRBJ2-1	CASSAVPGQGIEQFF
TRBV5-5	TRBJ2-5	CASSLVPNFQETQYF
TRBV2	TRBJ2-7	CASRPTGTGRYEQYF
TRBV28	TRBJ1-1	CASTGWPEQTEAFF
TRBV6-1	TRBJ2-1	CASRRSLADFNEQFF
TRBV19	TRBJ1-1	CASSMGTIEAFF
TRBV9	TRBJ1-6	CASSAGGTQSPLHF
TRBV6-6	TRBJ2-1	CASSSTGSGSLREQFF
TRBV4-1	TRBJ2-2	CASTVTGELFF
TRBV5-5	TRBJ2-5	CASSPRVGAAETQYF
TRBV18	TRBJ1-1	CASSQTALGNTEAFF
TRBV10-2	TRBJ1-6	CASSVSGLGSPLHF
TRBV19	TRBJ1-2	CASRTRGGDYGYTF
TRBV19	TRBJ2-2	CASSDRANTGELFF
TRBV7-3	TRBJ1-3	CASSLTGPGTGGPGNTIYF
TRBV5-4	TRBJ2-5	CASSQSLAGGSETQYF
TRBV13	TRBJ1-4	CASTPWQERQKLFF
TRBV18	TRBJ2-7	CASSPPGQRSYEQYF
TRBV30	TRBJ2-7	CAWDPGQGNYEQYF
TRBV18	TRBJ1-3	CASSTGPDSGNTIYF
TRBV11-2	TRBJ1-5	CASSLAAVSNQPQHF
TRBV6-5	TRBJ2-2	CASNRAGGNTGELFF
TRBV9	TRBJ1-5	CASSTGQGTGQPQHF
TRBV6-5	TRBJ1-2	CASSSPPGTGGSGYTF
TRBV10-3	TRBJ2-1	CAIRGGGPLQDYNEQFF
TRBV7-9	TRBJ2-7	CATGDGSYEQYF
TRBV19	TRBJ1-5	CASSIGARVGNQPQHF
TRBV10-2	TRBJ2-7	CASRKEGGYEQYF
TRBV10-3	TRBJ1-1	CAISVQGGVNTEAFF
TRBV7-9	TRBJ2-7	CASSPGTLYEQYF
TRBV9	TRBJ2-2	CASSIGLAGARTYTGELFF
TRBV27	TRBJ1-3	CASSLGGLGNTIYF
TRBV25-1	TRBJ1-2	CASSDLDRSAYGYTF
TRBV4-1	TRBJ1-2	CASSQSRDKDTMGYTF
TRBV5-4	TRBJ2-7	CASSPGTTKVQYF
TRBV2	TRBJ2-7	CASSVQGPYEQYF
TRBV27	TRBJ1-3	CASSPLQGVPSGNTIYF
TRBV6-5	TRBJ2-2	CASSYSNLNTGELFF
TRBV9	TRBJ1-5	CASSVDGRLSPQHF
TRBV20-1	TRBJ2-1	CSAISWGGQFF